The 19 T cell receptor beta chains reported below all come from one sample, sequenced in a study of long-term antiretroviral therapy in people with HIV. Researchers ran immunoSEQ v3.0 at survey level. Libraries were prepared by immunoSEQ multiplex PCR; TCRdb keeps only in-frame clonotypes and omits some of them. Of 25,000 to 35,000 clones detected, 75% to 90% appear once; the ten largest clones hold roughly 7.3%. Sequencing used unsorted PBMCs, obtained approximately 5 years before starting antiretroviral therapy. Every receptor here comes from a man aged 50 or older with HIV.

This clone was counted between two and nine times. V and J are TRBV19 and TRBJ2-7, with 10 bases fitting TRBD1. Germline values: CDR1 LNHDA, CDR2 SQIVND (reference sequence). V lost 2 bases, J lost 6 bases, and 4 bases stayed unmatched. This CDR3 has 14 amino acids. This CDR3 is CASSISGTGAEQYF. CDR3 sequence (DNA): TGTGCCAGTAGTATATCCGGGACAGGGGCCGAGCAGTACTTC. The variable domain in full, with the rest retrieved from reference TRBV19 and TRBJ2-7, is DGGITQSPKYLFRKEGQNVTLSCEQNLNHDAMYWYRQDPGQGLRLIYYSQIVNDFQKGDIAEGYSVSREKKESFPLTVTSAQKNPTAFYLCASSISGTGAEQYFGPGTRLTVT.

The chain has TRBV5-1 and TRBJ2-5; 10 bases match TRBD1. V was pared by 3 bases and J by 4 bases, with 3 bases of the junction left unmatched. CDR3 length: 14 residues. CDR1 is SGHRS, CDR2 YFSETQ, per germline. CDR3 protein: CASSWDRGGETQYF. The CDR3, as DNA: TGCGCCAGCAGCTGGGACAGGGGAGGAGAGACCCAGTACTTC.

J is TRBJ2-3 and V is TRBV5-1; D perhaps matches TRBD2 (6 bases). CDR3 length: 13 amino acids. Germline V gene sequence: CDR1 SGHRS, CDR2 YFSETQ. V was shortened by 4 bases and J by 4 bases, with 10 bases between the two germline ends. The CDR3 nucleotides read TGCGCCAGCAGCGACCTAGCGCCAGATACGCAGTATTTT. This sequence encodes CASSDLAPDTQYF.

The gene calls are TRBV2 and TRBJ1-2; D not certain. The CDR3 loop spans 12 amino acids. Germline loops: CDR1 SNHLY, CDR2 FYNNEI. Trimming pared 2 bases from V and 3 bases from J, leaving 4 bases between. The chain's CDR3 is CASSEQDYGYTF. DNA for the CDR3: TGTGCCAGCAGTGAACAGGACTATGGCTACACCTTC.

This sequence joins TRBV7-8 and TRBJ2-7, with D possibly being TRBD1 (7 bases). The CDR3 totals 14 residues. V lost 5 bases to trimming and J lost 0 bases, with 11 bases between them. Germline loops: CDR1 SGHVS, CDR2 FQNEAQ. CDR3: CASSAGQSSYEQYF. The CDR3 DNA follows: TGTGCCAGCAGCGCGGGACAGAGCTCCTACGAGCAGTACTTC.

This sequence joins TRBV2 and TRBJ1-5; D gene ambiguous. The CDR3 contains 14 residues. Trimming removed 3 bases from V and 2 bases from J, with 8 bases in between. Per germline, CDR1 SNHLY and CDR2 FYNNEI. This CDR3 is CASSEGFGNQPQHF. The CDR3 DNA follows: TGTGCCAGCAGTGAGGGGTTCGGCAATCAGCCCCAGCATTTT.

This CDR3 is CASSEVGVREAFF. In nucleotides, the CDR3 is TGTGCCAGCAGTGAAGTGGGGGTAAGAGAAGCTTTCTTT. This chain joins TRBV6-1 and TRBJ1-1; tentative D call: TRBD1 (5 bases). This CDR3 comprises 13 residues. V lost 1 base and J lost 8, with 11 bases in between. CDR1 and CDR2 from the germline V gene are MNHNS and SASEGT.

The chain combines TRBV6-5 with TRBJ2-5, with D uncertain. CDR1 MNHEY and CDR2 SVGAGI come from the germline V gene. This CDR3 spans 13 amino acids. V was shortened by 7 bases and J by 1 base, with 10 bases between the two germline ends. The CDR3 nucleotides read TGTGCCAGCACCCTAGTAGGCCAAGAGACCCAGTACTTC. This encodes CASTLVGQETQYF.

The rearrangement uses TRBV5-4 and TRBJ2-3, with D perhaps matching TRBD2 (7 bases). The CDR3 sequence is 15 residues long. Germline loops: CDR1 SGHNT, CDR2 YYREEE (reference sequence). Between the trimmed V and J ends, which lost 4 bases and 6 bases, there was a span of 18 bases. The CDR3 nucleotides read TGTGCCAGCAGCAGAGTACGGGGGGCATCTGATACGCAGTATTTT. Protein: CASSRVRGASDTQYF. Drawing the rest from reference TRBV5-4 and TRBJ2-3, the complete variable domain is ETGVTQSPTHLIKTRGQQVTLRCSSQSGHNTVSWYQQALGQGPQFIFQYYREEENGRGNFPPRFSGLQFPNYSSELNVNALELDDSALYLCASSRVRGASDTQYFGPGTRLTVL.

CDR3 amino acids: CASSTGQGWWTQYF. CDR3 nucleotide sequence: TGTGCCAGCAGCACTGGACAGGGGTGGTGGACGCAGTATTTT. This chain links TRBV7-8 with TRBJ2-3; 9 bases line up with TRBD1. J gave up 9 bases and V 5 bases, and 9 bases lay outside the gene matches. CDR3 length equals 14 residues. Germline CDR1 and CDR2: SGHVS and FQNEAQ.

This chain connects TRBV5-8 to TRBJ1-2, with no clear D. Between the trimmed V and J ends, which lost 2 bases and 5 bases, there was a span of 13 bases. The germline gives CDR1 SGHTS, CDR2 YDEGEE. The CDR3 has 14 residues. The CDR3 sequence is CASSFGPREYGYTF. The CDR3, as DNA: TGTGCCAGCAGCTTCGGACCTAGAGAGTATGGCTACACCTTC.

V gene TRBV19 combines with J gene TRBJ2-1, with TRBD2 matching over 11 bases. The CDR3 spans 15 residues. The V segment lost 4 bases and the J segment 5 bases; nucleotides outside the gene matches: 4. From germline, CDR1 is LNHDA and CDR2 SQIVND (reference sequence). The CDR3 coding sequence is TGTGCCAGTAGTACTGGACTAGCGGGTCACAATGAGCAGTTCTTC. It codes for CASSTGLAGHNEQFF.

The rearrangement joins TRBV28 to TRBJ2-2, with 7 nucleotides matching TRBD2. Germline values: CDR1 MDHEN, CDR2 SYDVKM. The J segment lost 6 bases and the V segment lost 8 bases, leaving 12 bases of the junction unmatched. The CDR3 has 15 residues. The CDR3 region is CASGSSGHRPGELFF. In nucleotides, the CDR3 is TGTGCCAGCGGTTCTAGCGGACACCGACCCGGGGAGCTGTTTTTT.

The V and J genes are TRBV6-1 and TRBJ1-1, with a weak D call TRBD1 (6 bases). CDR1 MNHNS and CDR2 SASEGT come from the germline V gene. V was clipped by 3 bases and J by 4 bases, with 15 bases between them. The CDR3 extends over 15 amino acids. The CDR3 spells CASSDIQGDGTEAFF. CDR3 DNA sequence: TGTGCCAGCAGTGATATACAGGGTGATGGCACTGAAGCTTTCTTT.

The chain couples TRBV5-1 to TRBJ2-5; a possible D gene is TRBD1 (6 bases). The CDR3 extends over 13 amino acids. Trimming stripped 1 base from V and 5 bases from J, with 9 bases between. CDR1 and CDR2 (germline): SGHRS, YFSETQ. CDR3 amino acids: CASSLQGTETQYF. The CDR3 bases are TGCGCCAGCAGCTTGCAGGGGACCGAGACCCAGTACTTC.

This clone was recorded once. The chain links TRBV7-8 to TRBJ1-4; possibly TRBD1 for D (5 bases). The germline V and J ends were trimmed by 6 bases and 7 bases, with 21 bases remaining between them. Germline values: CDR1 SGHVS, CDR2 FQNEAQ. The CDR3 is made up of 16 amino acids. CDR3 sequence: CASSPTPGRGSEKLFF. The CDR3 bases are TGTGCCAGCAGTCCTACTCCGGGACGGGGCAGTGAAAAACTGTTTTTT.

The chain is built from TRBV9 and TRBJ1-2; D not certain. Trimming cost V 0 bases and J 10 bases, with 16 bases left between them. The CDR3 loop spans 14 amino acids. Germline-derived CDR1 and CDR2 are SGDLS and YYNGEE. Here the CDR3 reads CASSVVSRAGDYTF. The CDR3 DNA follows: TGTGCCAGCAGCGTAGTCTCTCGGGCGGGCGACTACACCTTC.

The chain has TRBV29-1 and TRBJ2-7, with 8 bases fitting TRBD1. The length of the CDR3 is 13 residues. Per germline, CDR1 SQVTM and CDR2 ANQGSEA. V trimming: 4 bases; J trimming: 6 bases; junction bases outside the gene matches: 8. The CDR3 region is CSVADRGKGEQYF. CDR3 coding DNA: TGCAGCGTTGCCGACAGGGGAAAGGGCGAGCAGTACTTC.

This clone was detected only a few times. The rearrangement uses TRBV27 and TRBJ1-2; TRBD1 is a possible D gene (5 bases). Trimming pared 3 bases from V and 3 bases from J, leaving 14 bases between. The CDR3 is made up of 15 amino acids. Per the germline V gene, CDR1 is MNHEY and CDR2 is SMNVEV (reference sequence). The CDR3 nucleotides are TGTGCCAGCAGTTTTTTGGGACGGGGTTACTATGGCTACACCTTC. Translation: CASSFLGRGYYGYTF.